This T cell receptor (beta chain) is drawn from a study of CD8+CD57+ T cells in acquired aplastic anemia listed by TCRdb under 2018. Study-level background: A mean of around 3.3 ug of DNA, ranging from 0.2 to 27.4 ug, was extracted from sorted CD4+ and CD8+ cells. CD8+CD57+ expansion was defined as frequency above the mean frequency observed in healthy subjects.

Flow cytometry had shown CD8+CD57+ cell expansion in the patients selected for sequencing. Every patient had a diagnosis of severe acquired aplastic anemia based on International Study of Aplastic Anemia and Agranulocytosis and Camitta criteria. At the time blood was sampled, none of the patients had received any therapy. In this study, sorted CD4+ and CD8+ T cells from the blood of healthy subjects and of severe aplastic anemia patients had their TCR repertoires deep-sequenced. In the USA, patient enrollment took place under clinicaltrials.gov protocols 00001620, 01623167, 00001397, 00071045, 00081523 and 00961064. Ficoll-Paque density gradient centrifugation was used to isolate peripheral blood mononuclear cells. Before DNA extraction, CD4+ and CD8+ T cells were sorted by FACS or by magnetic beads. Broader findings and caveats from the paper: CD8+ Simpson's diversity did not differ significantly between patients and healthy controls (P=0.060). Although 25 to 30 CD8+ CDR3 sequences were shared by patients and controls, these sequences appeared highly expressed in patients and within the immunodominant clones of patients.

Points on this clonotype: Its antigen target is currently unknown. No quality values exist for individual bases; no much larger clone is one base distant.

TCR beta VDJ combination and CDR3 sequence profiling used genomic DNA as the template. An Illumina HiSeq 2000 was the platform used for TCR repertoire sequencing. The study's own analysis went as follows. TRBV/TRBJ rearrangement plots, CDR3 size and DJ length profiles, and Simpson's diversity index were used to assess repertoires. The immunodominant clone was defined as the most abundant DNA sequence in deep sequencing data. CDR3 amino acid sequences were screened for sharing across subjects and were compared with published repertoires and the VDJdb database. Through fastp at Q25 and MiXCR, TCRdb rebuilt clones from the public reads, retaining in-frame beta chains. Entries that share a CDR3 protein sequence are merged under the most common genes and DNA. The V and J calls here are based on TCRdb, not the publication. The sample profile shows 200,000 to 300,000 distinct CDR3 sequences; about 80% of them were found once. The ten largest clones take up 42% of the sample.

Sample: sorted CD4+, CD8+, or CD8+CD57+ T cells (not recorded which) from PBMCs. The sequence was collected from a human donor with aplastic anemia.

The DNA reads as follows: TGTGCCAGCGCTACGACAGGGACTTCTTCCAATGAGCAGTTCTTC. Its protein product is CASATTGTSSNEQFF. The chain is encoded by TRBV12-3 or TRBV12-4 joined to TRBJ2-1, with TRBD1 perhaps the D gene, on 7 matching bases. Including cysteine and phenylalanine, the CDR3 has 15 amino acids. Only CDR3 DNA is held: 45 bases, read in frame from base 1. V was cut back by 8 bases and J by 6 bases, leaving a gap of 20 bases between them.